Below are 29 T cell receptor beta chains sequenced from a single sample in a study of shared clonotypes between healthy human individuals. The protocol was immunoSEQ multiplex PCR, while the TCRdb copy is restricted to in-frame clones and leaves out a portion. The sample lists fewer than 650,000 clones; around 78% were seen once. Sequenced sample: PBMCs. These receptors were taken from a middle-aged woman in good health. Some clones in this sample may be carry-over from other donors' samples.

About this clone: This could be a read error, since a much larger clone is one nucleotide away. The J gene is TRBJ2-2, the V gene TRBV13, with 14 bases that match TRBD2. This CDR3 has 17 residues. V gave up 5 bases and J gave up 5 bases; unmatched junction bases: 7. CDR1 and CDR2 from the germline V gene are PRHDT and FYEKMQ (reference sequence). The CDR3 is CASSPGTSGSGTGELFF. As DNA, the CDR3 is TGTGCCAGCAGCCCCGGGACTAGCGGGAGTGGAACCGGGGAGCTGTTTTTT.

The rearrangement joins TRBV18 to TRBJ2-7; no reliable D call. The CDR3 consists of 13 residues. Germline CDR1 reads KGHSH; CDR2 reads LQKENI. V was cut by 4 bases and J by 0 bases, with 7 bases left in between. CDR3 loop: CASSRPGSYEQYF. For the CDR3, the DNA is TGTGCCAGCTCACGACCGGGCTCCTACGAGCAGTACTTC.

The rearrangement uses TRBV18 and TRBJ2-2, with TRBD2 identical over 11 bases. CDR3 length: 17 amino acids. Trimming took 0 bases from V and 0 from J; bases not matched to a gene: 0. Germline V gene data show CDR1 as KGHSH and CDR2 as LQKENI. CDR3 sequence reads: CASSPPTSGTNTGELFF. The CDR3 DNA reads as TGTGCCAGCTCACCACCGACTAGCGGGACGAACACCGGGGAGCTGTTTTTT.

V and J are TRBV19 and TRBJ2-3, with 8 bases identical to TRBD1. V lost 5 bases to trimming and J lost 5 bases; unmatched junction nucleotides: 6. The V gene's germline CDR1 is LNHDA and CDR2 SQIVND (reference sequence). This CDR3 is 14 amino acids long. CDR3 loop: CASSPGQVRDTQYF. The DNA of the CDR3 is TGTGCCAGTAGTCCGGGACAGGTACGAGATACGCAGTATTTT.

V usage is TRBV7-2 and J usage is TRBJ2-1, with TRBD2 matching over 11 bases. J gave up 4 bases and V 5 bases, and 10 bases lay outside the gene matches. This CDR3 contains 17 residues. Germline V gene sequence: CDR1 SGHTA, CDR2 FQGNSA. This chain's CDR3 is CASSTYSGRALYNEQFF. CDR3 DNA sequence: TGTGCCAGCAGCACTTATAGCGGGAGGGCCCTATACAATGAGCAGTTCTTC.

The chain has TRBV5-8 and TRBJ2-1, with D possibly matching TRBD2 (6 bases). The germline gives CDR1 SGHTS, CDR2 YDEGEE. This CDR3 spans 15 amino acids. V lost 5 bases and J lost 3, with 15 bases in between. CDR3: CASRPGLEIYNEQFF. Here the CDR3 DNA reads TGTGCCAGCAGACCGGGACTTGAGATCTACAATGAGCAGTTCTTC.

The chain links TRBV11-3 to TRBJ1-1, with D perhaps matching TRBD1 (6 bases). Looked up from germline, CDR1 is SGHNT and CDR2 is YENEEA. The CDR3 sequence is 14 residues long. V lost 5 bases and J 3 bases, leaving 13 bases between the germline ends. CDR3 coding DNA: TGTGCCAGCAGCCCGCGAGCAGGGGACACTGAAGCTTTCTTT. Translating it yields CASSPRAGDTEAFF.

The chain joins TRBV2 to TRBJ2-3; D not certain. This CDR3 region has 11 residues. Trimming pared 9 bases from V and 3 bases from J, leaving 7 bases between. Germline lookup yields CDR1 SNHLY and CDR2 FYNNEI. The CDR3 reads CASGRTDTQYF. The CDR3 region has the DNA TGTGCCAGTGGCCGAACAGATACGCAGTATTTT.

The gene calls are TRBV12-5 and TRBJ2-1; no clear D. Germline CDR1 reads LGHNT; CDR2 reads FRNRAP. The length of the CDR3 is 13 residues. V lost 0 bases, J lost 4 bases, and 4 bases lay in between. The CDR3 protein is CASGLVEYNEQFF. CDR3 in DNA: TGTGCTAGTGGTTTGGTGGAGTACAATGAGCAGTTCTTC. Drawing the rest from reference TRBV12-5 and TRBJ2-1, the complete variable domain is DARVTQTPRHKVTEMGQEVTMRCQPILGHNTVFWYRQTMMQGLELLAYFRNRAPLDDSGMPKDRFSAEMPDATLATLKIQPSEPRDSAVYFCASGLVEYNEQFFGPGTRLTVL.

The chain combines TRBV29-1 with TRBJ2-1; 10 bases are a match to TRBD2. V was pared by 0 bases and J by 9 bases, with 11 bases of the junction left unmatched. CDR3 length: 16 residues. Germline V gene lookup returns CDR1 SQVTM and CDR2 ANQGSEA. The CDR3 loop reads CSVEDHEAGGPGEQFF. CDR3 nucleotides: TGCAGCGTTGAAGATCATGAAGCGGGAGGGCCGGGTGAGCAGTTCTTC.

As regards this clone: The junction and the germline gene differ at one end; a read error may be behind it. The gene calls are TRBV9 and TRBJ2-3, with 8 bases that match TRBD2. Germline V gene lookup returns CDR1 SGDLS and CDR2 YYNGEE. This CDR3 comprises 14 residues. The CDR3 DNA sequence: TGTGCCAGCAGCAACCGGGGGGGGCCAGATACGCAATATTTT. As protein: CASSNRGGPDTQYF.

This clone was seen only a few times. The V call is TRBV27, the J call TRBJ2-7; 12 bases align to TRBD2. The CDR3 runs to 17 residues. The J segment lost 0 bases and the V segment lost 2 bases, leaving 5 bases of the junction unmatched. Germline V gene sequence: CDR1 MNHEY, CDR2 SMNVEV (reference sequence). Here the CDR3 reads CASSLRGLAGLSYEQYF. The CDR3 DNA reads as TGTGCCAGCAGTTTACGGGGACTAGCGGGCCTCTCCTACGAGCAGTACTTC.

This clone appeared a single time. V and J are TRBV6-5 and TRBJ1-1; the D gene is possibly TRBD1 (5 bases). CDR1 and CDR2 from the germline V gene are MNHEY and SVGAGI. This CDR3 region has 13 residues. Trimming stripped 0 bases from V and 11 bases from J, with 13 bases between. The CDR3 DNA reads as TGTGCCAGCAGTTACTCGAATCAGGGTTCGGCTTTCTTT. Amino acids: CASSYSNQGSAFF.

This chain's CDR3 is CASSLSVSAREQYF. The CDR3 nucleotides are TGCGCCAGCAGCTTGTCAGTCTCAGCCCGCGAGCAGTACTTC. This chain links TRBV5-1 with TRBJ2-7; unclear D gene. V was cut by 1 base and J by 6 bases, with 14 bases left in between. The CDR3 extends over 14 amino acids. The germline gives CDR1 SGHRS, CDR2 YFSETQ.

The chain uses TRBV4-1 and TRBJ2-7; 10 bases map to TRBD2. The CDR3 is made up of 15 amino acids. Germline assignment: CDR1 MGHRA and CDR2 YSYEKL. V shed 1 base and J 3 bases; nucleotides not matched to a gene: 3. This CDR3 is CASSQGTSGDYEQYF. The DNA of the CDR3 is TGCGCCAGCAGCCAAGGGACTAGCGGAGACTACGAGCAGTACTTC.

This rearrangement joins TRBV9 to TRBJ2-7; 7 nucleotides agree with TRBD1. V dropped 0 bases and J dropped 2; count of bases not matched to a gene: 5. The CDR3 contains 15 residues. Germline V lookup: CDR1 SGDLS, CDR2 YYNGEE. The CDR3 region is CASSVGPGQTYEQYF. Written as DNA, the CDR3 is TGTGCCAGCAGCGTAGGGCCGGGACAGACCTACGAGCAGTACTTC.

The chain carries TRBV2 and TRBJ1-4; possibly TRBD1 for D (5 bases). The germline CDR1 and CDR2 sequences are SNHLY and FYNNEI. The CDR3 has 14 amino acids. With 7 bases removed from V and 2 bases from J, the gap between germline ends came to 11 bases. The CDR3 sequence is CASKRGSTNEKLFF. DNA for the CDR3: TGTGCCAGCAAGAGGGGTAGCACTAATGAAAAACTGTTTTTT.

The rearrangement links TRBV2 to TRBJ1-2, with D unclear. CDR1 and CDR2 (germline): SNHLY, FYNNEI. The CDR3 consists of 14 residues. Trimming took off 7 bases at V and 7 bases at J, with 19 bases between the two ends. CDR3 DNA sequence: TGTGCCAGCACCGGAACGGTCAGGACGAGTGGCTACACCTTC. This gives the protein CASTGTVRTSGYTF.

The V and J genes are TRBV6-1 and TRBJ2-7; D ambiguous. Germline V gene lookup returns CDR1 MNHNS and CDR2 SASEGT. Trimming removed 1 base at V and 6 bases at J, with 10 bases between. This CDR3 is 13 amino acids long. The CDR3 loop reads CASSEGRSSEQYF. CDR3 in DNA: TGTGCCAGCAGTGAAGGGAGATCTTCCGAGCAGTACTTC.

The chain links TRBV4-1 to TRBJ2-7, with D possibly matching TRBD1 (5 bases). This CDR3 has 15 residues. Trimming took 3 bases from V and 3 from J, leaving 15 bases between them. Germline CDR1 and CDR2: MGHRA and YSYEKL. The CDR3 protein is CASSHATLGHYEQYF. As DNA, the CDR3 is TGCGCCAGCAGCCACGCCACTTTGGGGCACTACGAGCAGTACTTC.

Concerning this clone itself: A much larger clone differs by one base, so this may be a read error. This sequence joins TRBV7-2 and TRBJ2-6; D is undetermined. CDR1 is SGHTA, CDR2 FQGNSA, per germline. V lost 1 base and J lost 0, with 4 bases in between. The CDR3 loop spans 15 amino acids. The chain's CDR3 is CASSLVSSGANVLTF. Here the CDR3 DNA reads TGTGCCAGCAGCTTAGTTAGCTCTGGGGCCAACGTCCTGACTTTC. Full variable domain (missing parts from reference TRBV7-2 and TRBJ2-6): GAGVSQSPSNKVTEKGKDVELRCDPISGHTALYWYRQSLGQGLEFLIYFQGNSAPDKSGLPSDRFSAERTGGSVSTLTIQRTQQEDSAVYLCASSLVSSGANVLTFGAGSRLTVL.

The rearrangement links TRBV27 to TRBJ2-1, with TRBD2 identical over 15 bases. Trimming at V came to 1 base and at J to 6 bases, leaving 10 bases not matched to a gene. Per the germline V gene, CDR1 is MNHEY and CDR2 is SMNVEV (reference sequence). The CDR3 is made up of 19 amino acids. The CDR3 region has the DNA TGTGCCAGCAGTTTATACCCCCCGGGACTAGCGGGAGGTGTCAATGAGCAGTTCTTC. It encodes CASSLYPPGLAGGVNEQFF.

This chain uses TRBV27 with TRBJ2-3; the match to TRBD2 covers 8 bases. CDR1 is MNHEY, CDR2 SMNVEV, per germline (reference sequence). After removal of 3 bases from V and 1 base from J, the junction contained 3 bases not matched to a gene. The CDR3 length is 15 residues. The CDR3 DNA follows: TGTGCCAGCAGTTTTGGGGGACTAGGCACAGATACGCAGTATTTT. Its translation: CASSFGGLGTDTQYF.

This CDR3 is CASSTRTGSSGANVLTF. In nucleotides, the CDR3 is TGCGCCAGCAGCACCCGGACAGGGAGCTCTGGGGCCAACGTCCTGACTTTC. The V call is TRBV5-1, the J call TRBJ2-6; 8 bases fit TRBD1. V lost 4 bases and J lost 0; bases outside the gene matches: 6. The CDR3 is 17 residues long. Per the germline V gene, CDR1 is SGHRS and CDR2 is YFSETQ.

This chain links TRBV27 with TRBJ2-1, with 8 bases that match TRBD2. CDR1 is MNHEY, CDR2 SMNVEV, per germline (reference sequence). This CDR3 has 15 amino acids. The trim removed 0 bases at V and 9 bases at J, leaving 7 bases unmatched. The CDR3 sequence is CASSLSGSGGGEQFF. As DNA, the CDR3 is TGTGCCAGCAGTTTATCTGGGAGCGGGGGTGGTGAGCAGTTCTTC.

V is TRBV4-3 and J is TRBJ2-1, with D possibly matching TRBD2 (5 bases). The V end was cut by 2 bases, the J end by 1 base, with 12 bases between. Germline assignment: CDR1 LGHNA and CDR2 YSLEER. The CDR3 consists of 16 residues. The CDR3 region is CASSQYVSASYNEQFF. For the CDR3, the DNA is TGCGCCAGCAGCCAATATGTTAGCGCATCCTACAATGAGCAGTTCTTC.

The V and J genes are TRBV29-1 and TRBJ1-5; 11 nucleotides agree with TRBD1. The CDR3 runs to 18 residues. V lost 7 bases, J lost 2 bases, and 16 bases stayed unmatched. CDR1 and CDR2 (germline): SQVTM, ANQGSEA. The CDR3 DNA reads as TGCAGCGCCACGTTTGTCCCGGGACAGGGGGGAGGCAATCAGCCCCAGCATTTT. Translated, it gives CSATFVPGQGGGNQPQHF.

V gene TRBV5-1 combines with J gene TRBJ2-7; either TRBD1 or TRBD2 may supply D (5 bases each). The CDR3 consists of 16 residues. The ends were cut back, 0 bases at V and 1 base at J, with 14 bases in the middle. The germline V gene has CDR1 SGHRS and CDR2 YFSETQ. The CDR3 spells CASSLGGRGASYEQYF. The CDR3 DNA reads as TGCGCCAGCAGCTTGGGAGGCAGAGGGGCGTCCTACGAGCAGTACTTC. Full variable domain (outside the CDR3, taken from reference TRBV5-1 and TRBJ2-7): KAGVTQTPRYLIKTRGQQVTLSCSPISGHRSVSWYQQTPGQGLQFLFEYFSETQRNKGNFPGRFSGRQFSNSRSEMNVSTLELGDSALYLCASSLGGRGASYEQYFGPGTRLTVT.

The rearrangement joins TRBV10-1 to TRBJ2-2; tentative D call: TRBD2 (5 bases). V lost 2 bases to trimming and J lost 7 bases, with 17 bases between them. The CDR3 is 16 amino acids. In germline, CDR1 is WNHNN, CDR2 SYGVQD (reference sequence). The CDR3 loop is CASSEGQTGGIGELFF. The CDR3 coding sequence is TGCGCCAGCAGTGAGGGTCAGACCGGAGGTATCGGGGAGCTGTTTTTT.